The following is a TCR beta chain sequence with its context. What it binds is unknown. The CDR3 sequence is 16 residues long. Looked up from germline, CDR1 is SGHRS and CDR2 is YFSETQ. V was shortened by 5 bases and J by 7 bases, with 23 bases between the two germline ends. This specimen belongs to a study of human T cells and chemical hapten exposure. About the research overall: TCR yields per sample varied mostly from small pooled library volume differences.

Unique molecular identifiers were attached to individual cDNA molecules during library preparation. In the original workflow: Sample TCR counts, which ranged from about 20,000 to 690,600, had a median of roughly 99,000. TCRdb processed the RACE reads anew with MiXCR; each CDR3 protein has one entry. These V and J calls derive from TCRdb rather than the authors' analysis. The sample includes around 65,000 distinct CDR3 sequences, roughly 6.1% of them seen just once. Points from the study as a whole: Among TCRs, those above 1 in 1000 frequency were unaffected by DPC sensitization.

Time point of the sample: healthy volunteer bleed at 6 weeks. Someone pulled total RNA out of unfractionated whole blood. The sample comprised whole blood. The receptor's source is a female donor in good health. Some clones in this sample may be carry-over from other donors' samples. The chain has TRBV5-1 and TRBJ2-3, with unresolved D. CDR3 in amino acids: CASSRSSESSANTQYF. CDR3 in DNA: TGCGCCAGCAGTCGATCCAGCGAGAGTTCGGCAAATACGCAGTATTTT.